Below are 3 T cell receptor beta chains sequenced from a single sample in a study of cytomegalovirus exposure and HLA in healthy donors. 13 Jbeta primers and 60 Vbeta primers were used for the PCR. Sequencing used immunoSEQ multiplex PCR; TCRdb keeps in-frame clones, though not all of them. The data show 150,000 to 200,000 clones, nearly 80% seen once. Material for sequencing was PBMCs. The receptor set was obtained from a woman between 45 and 65 years old in good health and CMV-seropositive.

The chain is built from TRBV19 and TRBJ2-2; no clear D gene. Deletions cut 2 bases from V and 2 bases from J, with 3 bases between. The CDR3 length is 13 residues. The germline CDR1 and CDR2 sequences are LNHDA and SQIVND (reference sequence). The CDR3 is CASSITNTGELFF. For the CDR3, the DNA is TGTGCCAGTAGTATAACAAACACCGGGGAGCTGTTTTTT.

In DNA, the CDR3 is TGTGCCAGCAGTGAAGTAGGTGGCGGGGCCAAGACCCAGTACTTC. Translating it yields CASSEVGGGAKTQYF. The rearrangement uses TRBV2 and TRBJ2-5; possible D gene TRBD2, 6 bases. The germline CDR1 and CDR2 sequences are SNHLY and FYNNEI. The CDR3 contains 15 residues. The ends were cut back, 1 base at V and 6 bases at J, with 15 bases in the middle.

The chain employs TRBV7-8 and TRBJ2-1; 9 bases map to TRBD1. The V segment lost 1 base and the J segment 7 bases; nucleotides outside the gene matches: 5. The CDR3 runs to 15 residues. From germline, CDR1 is SGHVS and CDR2 FQNEAQ. The CDR3 reads CASSLVGQGWNEQFF. CDR3 coding DNA: TGTGCCAGCAGCTTAGTCGGACAGGGGTGGAATGAGCAGTTCTTC.